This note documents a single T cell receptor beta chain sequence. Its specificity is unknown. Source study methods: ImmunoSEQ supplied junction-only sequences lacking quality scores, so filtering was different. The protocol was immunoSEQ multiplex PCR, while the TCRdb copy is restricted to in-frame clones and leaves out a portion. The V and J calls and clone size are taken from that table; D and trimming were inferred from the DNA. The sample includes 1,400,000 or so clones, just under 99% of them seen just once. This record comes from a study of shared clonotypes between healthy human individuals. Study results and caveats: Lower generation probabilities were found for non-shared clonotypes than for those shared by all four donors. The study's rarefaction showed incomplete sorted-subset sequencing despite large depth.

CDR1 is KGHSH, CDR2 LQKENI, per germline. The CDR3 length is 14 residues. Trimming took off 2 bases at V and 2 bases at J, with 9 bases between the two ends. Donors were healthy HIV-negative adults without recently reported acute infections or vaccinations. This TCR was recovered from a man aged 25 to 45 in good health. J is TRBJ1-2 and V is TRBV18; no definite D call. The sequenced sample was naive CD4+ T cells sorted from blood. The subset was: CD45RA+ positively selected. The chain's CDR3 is CASSPISSNYGYTF. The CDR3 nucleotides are TGTGCCAGCTCACCAATTTCTTCCAACTATGGCTACACCTTC.